This record covers a single T cell receptor beta chain. This clonotype was seen only a few times. Its antigen has not been determined. No quality values exist for individual bases; no much larger clone is one base distant. This sample was included in a study of T-cell reconstitution after alpha-beta-depleted transplantation in children (dated by TCRdb to the mid-2010s). Study-level background: The study quantitatively tracked T-cell immune reconstitution after TCRalphabeta/CD19-depleted allogeneic hematopoietic cell transplantation in children using TCR repertoire profiling. General conclusions and limits of the study: Apparently early alphabetaT-cell count recovery about two months after transplant reportedly relied on only several hundred rapidly expanded clones derived from non-depleted graft cells. Over the following months the frequencies of hyperexpanded clones went down, and after one year T-cell counts and TCRbeta diversity were mostly credited to newly produced T cells. In some patients, the high TCRbeta diversity seen at day 60 was put down to recipient T cells and intrathymic progenitors that had survived conditioning.

The junction shows trimming of 0 bases on V and 6 bases on J, and the gene matches do not reach 8 bases of it. The CDR3 has 17 amino acids, counting the end cysteine and phenylalanine. The kept DNA is CDR3 alone, 51 bases in frame from the first base. Via the germline V gene (reference sequence), CDR1 is LNHNV and CDR2 YYDKDF. Explained via the paper, the treatment or condition label denotes: allogeneic hematopoietic cell transplantation with graft depleted of TCRalphabeta T cells and CD19 B cells. Transplant recipients were children who received TCRalphabeta/CD19-depleted allogeneic hematopoietic cell grafts. Library preparation was by PCR. For sequencing, an Illumina HiSeq 2500 was employed. TCR libraries were prepared with molecular barcoding, using unique molecular identifiers to normalize TCRbeta repertoire quantification. TCRdb reprocessing: public reads trimmed at Q25 with fastp, clones called with MiXCR, in-frame beta chains kept. CDR3 protein duplicates are merged, each entry listing the most common genes and DNA. This sample gives approximately 230,000 distinct CDR3 sequences in total; about 24% of them show up just once. In total, the top ten clones hold 4% to 5.5% of the sample.

The specimen comprised PBMCs, mostly from graft donor cells, sampled 360 days after TCRalphabeta/CD19-depleted stem cell transplant. Recombination joined TRBV15 with TRBJ1-6; 7 junctional bases match TRBD1. The TCR was taken from a female patient aged 2 to 10 who had a stem cell transplant for congenital amegakaryocytic thrombocytopenia, so the T cells may come from the graft donor. The CDR3 reads as follows: CATSRDRTGFRNSPLHF. The DNA is as follows: TGTGCCACCAGCAGAGATCGGACAGGATTTCGTAATTCACCCCTCCACTTT. Full variable domain (CDR3 extended with the reference TRBV15 and TRBJ1-6 proteins): DAMVIQNPRYQVTQFGKPVTLSCSQTLNHNVMYWYQQKSSQAPKLLFHYYDKDFNNEADTPDNFQSRRPNTSFCFLDIRSPGLGDTAMYLCATSRDRTGFRNSPLHFGNGTRLTVT.